Presented here are 8 T cell receptor beta chains from one specimen sequenced in a study of T cell repertoires in cytomegalovirus infection. TCRdb processed the reads anew with MiXCR; each CDR3 protein has one entry. The table lists roughly 230,000 distinct CDR3 sequences, about 20% of them singletons. Source material: CD8+ T cells from PBMCs. The source is a human donor in good health (CMV status not recorded). Some clones in this sample may be carry-over from other donors' samples.

This clonotype came up many times. This chain uses TRBV28 with TRBJ2-7; TRBD1 aligns across 7 bases. CDR1 and CDR2 (germline): MDHEN, SYDVKM. V shed 8 bases and J 2 bases; nucleotides not matched to a gene: 15. The CDR3 is made up of 16 amino acids. This CDR3 reads CASGPLGTEPTYEQYF. CDR3 nucleotide sequence: TGTGCCAGCGGACCCTTAGGGACAGAGCCAACCTACGAGCAGTACTTC.

This sequence joins TRBV12-3 or TRBV12-4 and TRBJ1-5, with TRBD1 as a possible D gene (6 bases). The CDR3 totals 14 residues. V lost 7 bases to trimming and J lost 6 bases, with 16 bases between them. The CDR3, as DNA: TGTGCCAGCAACACGGGAGGGGGTTTTCAGCCCCAGCATTTT. Residues: CASNTGGGFQPQHF.

The chain combines TRBV3-1 with TRBJ2-4; 11 nucleotides agree with TRBD2. CDR1 is LGHDT, CDR2 YNNKEL, per germline (reference sequence). V dropped 4 bases and J dropped 0; count of bases not matched to a gene: 5. The CDR3 length is 17 residues. The CDR3 region has the DNA TGTGCCAGCAGCCCCACTAGCGGGGGTCTAGCCAAAAACATTCAGTACTTC. It specifies CASSPTSGGLAKNIQYF.

This clonotype was found a few times. This chain links TRBV29-1 with TRBJ2-3, with a tentative D call TRBD2 (6 bases). This CDR3 has 13 residues. Germline assignment: CDR1 SQVTM and CDR2 ANQGSEA. The ends were cut back, 7 bases at V and 0 bases at J, with 11 bases in the middle. CDR3 sequence reads: CSAWDSSTDTQYF. Written as DNA, the CDR3 is TGCAGCGCATGGGACTCAAGCACAGATACGCAGTATTTT.

This clonotype was counted a few times. The rearrangement joins TRBV12-3 or TRBV12-4 to TRBJ1-5; 9 bases agree with TRBD1. The CDR3 sequence is 15 residues long. The V segment lost 8 bases and the J segment 4 bases; nucleotides outside the gene matches: 9. CDR3 sequence: CASRGQGQENQPQHF. CDR3 coding DNA: TGTGCCAGCCGGGGACAGGGACAGGAGAATCAGCCCCAGCATTTT.

This chain uses TRBV2 with TRBJ2-7; 10 bases align to TRBD2. Germline V gene sequence: CDR1 SNHLY, CDR2 FYNNEI. The length of the CDR3 is 13 residues. V lost 6 bases to trimming and J lost 6 bases; unmatched junction nucleotides: 5. CDR3 DNA: TGTGCCAGCAGGCTAGCGGGGGCCCTCGAGCAGTACTTC. This codes for CASRLAGALEQYF.

The V gene is TRBV6-5, the J gene TRBJ1-2; D is unclear. Germline V gene lookup returns CDR1 MNHEY and CDR2 SVGAGI. The germline V and J ends were trimmed by 7 bases and 0 bases, with 15 bases remaining between them. CDR3 length equals 15 residues. For the CDR3, the DNA is TGTGCCAGCACCCCCGCCAGGACCTCTAACTATGGCTACACCTTC. Amino acid sequence: CASTPARTSNYGYTF.

The genes are TRBV2 and TRBJ2-2; possible D gene TRBD2, 5 bases. Trimming stripped 11 bases from V and 9 bases from J, with 22 bases between. The CDR3 sequence is 14 residues long. The germline V gene has CDR1 SNHLY and CDR2 FYNNEI. The CDR3 DNA reads TGTGCCTCACATGTCCCGGGATCGACCAGGGAGCTGTTTTTT. This gives the protein CASHVPGSTRELFF.